This T cell receptor beta chain derives from a study of blood T cell repertoires in COVID-19. The wider study: Sites across the United States, Italy and Spain contributed samples from acute and convalescent COVID-19. T cells, B-cell-depleted T cells, or PBMCs supplied cDNA or gDNA.

This CDR3 is 13 amino acids long. Trimming took off 7 bases at V and 3 bases at J, with 13 bases between the two ends. This clone was seen only a few times. Sequencing used immunoSEQ multiplex PCR; TCRdb keeps in-frame clones, though not all of them. The repertoire includes 30,000 to 45,000 clones, roughly 80% of them detected once, and roughly 14% sits in the top ten. The chain links TRBV12-3 or TRBV12-4 to TRBJ2-7; D gene uncertain. Sequences were obtained from peripheral blood. This receptor was taken from a human donor in a cohort sampled during active COVID-19. The CDR3 here is CASTPALGYEQYF. The DNA for the CDR3 is TGTGCCAGCACCCCGGCGCTAGGCTACGAGCAGTACTTC.